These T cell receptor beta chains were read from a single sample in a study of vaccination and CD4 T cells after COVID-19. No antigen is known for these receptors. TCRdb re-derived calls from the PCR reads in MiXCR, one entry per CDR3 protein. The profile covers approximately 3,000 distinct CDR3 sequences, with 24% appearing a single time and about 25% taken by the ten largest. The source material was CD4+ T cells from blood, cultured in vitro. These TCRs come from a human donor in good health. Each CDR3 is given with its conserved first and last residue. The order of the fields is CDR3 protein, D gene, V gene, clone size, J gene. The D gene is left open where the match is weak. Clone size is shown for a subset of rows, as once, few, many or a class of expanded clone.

CASTGDLYGYTF | . | TRBV6-1 | few | TRBJ1-2
CASSPNGGDGYTF | . | TRBV18 | few | TRBJ1-2
CSARVISGGAGDTQYF | TRBD2 | TRBV20-1 | few | TRBJ2-3
CASSEGAVQETQYF | . | TRBV2 | . | TRBJ2-5
CASSQRQGFGYTF | TRBD1 | TRBV4-3 | . | TRBJ1-2
CASSSRGTGELFF | . | TRBV28 | few | TRBJ2-2
CASSPGLTQPQHF | . | TRBV19 | medium-sized | TRBJ1-5
CASSQGLAEETQYF | TRBD2 | TRBV5-1 | few | TRBJ2-5
CSATYSGTSTGELFF | TRBD2 | TRBV20-1 | . | TRBJ2-2
CASSLGQGPGNTIYF | . | TRBV11-2 | . | TRBJ1-3
CASTRGGQGQGSQHF | TRBD1 | TRBV28 | few | TRBJ1-5
CASSLRAGAHQETQYF | . | TRBV4-1 | . | TRBJ2-5
CATSDPTSFDRVNEQFF | TRBD1 | TRBV24-1 | . | TRBJ2-1
CASSPDGGARDTEAFF | . | TRBV6-4 | . | TRBJ1-1
CASSRTGNQETQYF | TRBD1 | TRBV6-1 | few | TRBJ2-5
CASSLTLLGTQYF | . | TRBV7-3 | medium-sized | TRBJ2-5
CAWSEGQGPGNTIYF | TRBD1 | TRBV30 | . | TRBJ1-3
CASSVEGGTEAFF | . | TRBV9 | . | TRBJ1-1
CASNTARALNNSPLHF | . | TRBV6-2/TRBV6-3 | . | TRBJ1-6
CASSIATNQETQYF | . | TRBV7-9 | . | TRBJ2-5